These 2 T cell receptor beta chains originate from one sample sequenced in a study of cytomegalovirus exposure and HLA in healthy donors. The PCR employed 60 Vbeta primers together with 13 Jbeta primers. Some clones are missing from TCRdb's copy, which holds only in-frame ones; the method was immunoSEQ multiplex PCR. The top ten clones hold 2.5% to 3.5% of a sample with 180,000 or so clones, about three quarters of them seen once. The sample consisted of PBMCs. All receptors come from a female donor in good health and CMV-seronegative.

The chain uses TRBV23-1 and TRBJ1-5, with 8 bases that match TRBD1. TRBV23-1 is an open reading frame whose function is uncertain. Germline trimming cut 4 bases from V and 7 bases from J; bases unmatched to any gene: 12. The CDR3 has 16 residues. The CDR3 protein is CASSPGQGRRSQPQHF. CDR3 nucleotide sequence: TGCGCCAGCAGTCCAGGACAGGGTCGTAGGAGCCAGCCCCAGCATTTT.

The chain joins TRBV27 to TRBJ2-3; no clear D. V gave up 5 bases and J gave up 0 bases, with 15 bases separating them. Germline CDR1 and CDR2: MNHEY and SMNVEV (reference sequence). The length of the CDR3 is 16 residues. CDR3 sequence: CASSLTNWPSTDTQYF. Here the CDR3 DNA reads TGTGCCAGCAGTCTCACGAATTGGCCTAGCACAGATACGCAGTATTTT.